This T cell receptor beta chain comes out of a study of Graves' ophthalmopathy and Graves' hyperthyroidism. In the study overall: Samples of peripheral blood were obtained at initial diagnosis, prior to treatment of any kind. The study, taken as a whole, reports: Most thyroid-expanded clonotypes exceeding 0.001 frequency were also found in blood.

TCR beta CDR3 amplification used RNA transcripts. The authors performed first-round RT-PCR with HTBI primers and then a second-round multiplex PCR. MiXCR, run by TCRdb on the multiplex PCR reads, gives a single entry per CDR3 protein. The table lists just over 600,000 distinct CDR3 sequences, about 24% of them singletons. This clonotype showed up many times. Its antigen is unidentified. The germline V and J ends were trimmed by 5 bases and 3 bases, with 10 bases remaining between them. This CDR3 is built from 13 residues. Germline-derived CDR1 and CDR2 are MDHEN and SYDVKM. Clinical symptoms, serum thyroxine, TRAb, thyroid ultrasound and orbital computed tomography formed the basis of diagnosis. PBMCs stemmed from around 9.1 ml of fresh peripheral blood.

This receptor was obtained from a woman younger than 30 with stable Graves' hyperthyroidism. Some clones in this sample may be carry-over from other donors' samples. The chain employs TRBV28 and TRBJ1-1, with D unresolved. Sequencing was carried out using peripheral blood. The CDR3: CASSDPLDTEAFF. The CDR3 nucleotides read TGTGCCAGCAGTGATCCCCTGGACACTGAAGCTTTCTTT.